This is a list of T cell receptor beta chains from one sample in a study of somatic mutations in cytotoxic T cells in rheumatoid arthritis. Produced via immunoSEQ multiplex PCR; TCRdb's table is partial and in-frame only. The sample has several thousand clones; around three fifths are singletons. Sequencing was carried out using CD8+ T cells sorted from blood. These receptors came from a woman aged 40 to 49 in good health. Each CDR3 is given with its conserved first and last residue. The D gene is left open where the match is weak. Size is stated for part of the rows, as once, few or many counts, or as a class when the clone is expanded.

v_call,j_call,d_call,clone_size,cdr3_aa,cdr3_nt
TRBV27,TRBJ1-1,NA,NA,CASSTGATEAFF,TGTGCCAGCTCGACGGGAGCGACTGAAGCTTTCTTT
TRBV19,TRBJ2-7,TRBD1,NA,CASKGTGYEQYF,TGTGCCAGTAAGGGGACAGGGTACGAGCAGTACTTC
TRBV11-2,TRBJ2-7,NA,few,CASSFGTNYEQYF,TGTGCCAGCAGCTTTGGTACTAACTACGAGCAGTACTTC
TRBV28,TRBJ1-1,NA,NA,CASSFGRTTEAFF,TGTGCCAGCAGTTTTGGAAGGACAACTGAAGCTTTCTTT
TRBV6-5,TRBJ1-1,NA,NA,CASSYGDNTEAFF,TGTGCCAGCAGTTACGGGGATAACACTGAAGCTTTCTTT
TRBV6-4,TRBJ1-1,NA,few,CASSDPNRKAFF,TGTGCCAGCAGTGACCCTAACCGGAAGGCTTTCTTT
TRBV11-3,TRBJ2-2,NA,NA,CASSSLNEGDTGELFF,TGTGCCAGCAGCTCACTCAATGAGGGAGACACCGGGGAGCTGTTTTTT
TRBV7-9,TRBJ2-5,NA,NA,CASSGTGSGLVEETQYF,TGTGCCAGCAGCGGAACGGGTAGTGGGCTGGTCGAAGAGACCCAGTACTTC
TRBV13,TRBJ2-7,NA,few,CASSLEGEVYEQYF,TGTGCCAGCAGCTTAGAGGGGGAGGTTTACGAGCAGTACTTC
TRBV5-6,TRBJ1-5,TRBD1,NA,CASSLMTGLNQPQHF,TGTGCCAGCAGCTTGATGACAGGGTTAAATCAGCCCCAGCATTTT
TRBV25-1,TRBJ2-1,TRBD2,few,CASSQAGGEQFF,TGTGCCAGCAGCCAGGCGGGGGGTGAGCAGTTCTTC
TRBV13,TRBJ2-3,TRBD2,NA,CASSLTSGRFSSSTDTQYF,TGTGCCAGCAGCTTAACTAGCGGGAGGTTCTCCTCTAGCACAGATACGCAGTATTTT
TRBV5-1,TRBJ2-1,NA,NA,CASSLTSVNEQFF,TGCGCCAGCAGCTTGACCAGCGTGAATGAGCAGTTCTTC
TRBV19,TRBJ2-1,NA,NA,CASSVITYNEQFF,TGTGCCAGTAGTGTGATTACATACAATGAGCAGTTCTTC
TRBV7-6,TRBJ2-1,TRBD2,NA,CASSLAGLAVNEQFF,TGTGCCAGCAGCTTAGCGGGACTAGCGGTCAATGAGCAGTTCTTC
TRBV7-2,TRBJ1-4,NA,NA,CASSPGHYNEKLFF,TGTGCCAGCAGCCCCGGACACTATAATGAAAAACTGTTTTTT
TRBV11-1,TRBJ2-7,NA,NA,CASSWGGLSDEQYF,TGTGCCAGCAGCTGGGGGGGCTTAAGCGACGAGCAGTACTTC
TRBV5-6,TRBJ2-7,NA,NA,CASSRSEAYEQYF,TGTGCCAGCAGCCGTAGCGAGGCCTACGAGCAGTACTTC
TRBV29-1,TRBJ2-1,NA,few,CSVEAPGNEQFF,TGCAGCGTTGAGGCCCCAGGCAATGAGCAGTTCTTC
TRBV28,TRBJ1-1,NA,once,CASTGPSQLTDTEAFF,TGTGCCAGCACCGGACCTTCACAACTAACGGACACTGAAGCTTTCTTT
TRBV7-9,TRBJ2-1,TRBD2,NA,CASSFRTSGRAEQFF,TGTGCCAGCAGCTTCCGGACTAGCGGGAGGGCTGAGCAGTTCTTC
TRBV27,TRBJ2-1,NA,NA,CASSGRGGNEQFF,TGTGCCAGCAGCGGGAGAGGTGGGAATGAGCAGTTCTTC
TRBV28,TRBJ2-7,NA,few,CASSLALFEQYF,TGTGCCAGCAGTCTGGCACTATTCGAGCAGTACTTC
TRBV7-8,TRBJ2-7,NA,NA,CASSRGSAAHEQYF,TGTGCCAGCAGCCGAGGCTCTGCGGCCCACGAGCAGTACTTC
TRBV6-5,TRBJ1-1,TRBD1,NA,CASKTGQGTEAFF,TGTGCCAGCAAAACAGGACAGGGCACTGAAGCTTTCTTT
TRBV5-6,TRBJ2-7,NA,few,CASSVWSSGEGLIYEQYF,TGTGCCAGCAGCGTCTGGTCGAGCGGCGAGGGACTTATCTACGAGCAGTACTTC
TRBV28,TRBJ2-1,NA,NA,CASSLVYNEQFF,TGTGCCAGCAGCTTAGTTTACAATGAGCAGTTCTTC
TRBV27,TRBJ2-1,TRBD2,NA,CASSSSGAYNEQFF,TGTGCCAGCAGTTCAAGCGGGGCCTACAATGAGCAGTTCTTC
TRBV7-8,TRBJ2-7,NA,NA,CASSFSGGEQYF,TGTGCCAGCAGCTTCTCCGGAGGCGAGCAGTACTTC
TRBV7-9,TRBJ2-3,TRBD2,NA,CASRGTSGTGGTDTQYF,TGTGCCAGCAGGGGGACTAGCGGAACCGGCGGGACAGATACGCAGTATTTT
TRBV6-5,TRBJ2-7,TRBD1,NA,CASSRGQGVEQYF,TGTGCCAGCAGCCGCGGACAGGGTGTTGAGCAGTACTTC
TRBV13,TRBJ1-5,NA,NA,CASSSRGAGQPQHF,TGTGCCAGCAGCTCGAGGGGGGCGGGTCAGCCCCAGCATTTT
TRBV5-4,TRBJ1-1,NA,few,CASSQDGTLEAFF,TGTGCCAGCAGCCAAGACGGGACCCTTGAAGCTTTCTTT
TRBV6-1,TRBJ2-5,NA,NA,CASSLKAETQYF,TGTGCCAGCAGCCTCAAGGCGGAGACCCAGTACTTC
TRBV6-6,TRBJ2-7,NA,few,CASSSGLLDEQYF,TGTGCCAGCAGTTCGGGACTCCTCGACGAGCAGTACTTC
TRBV5-1,TRBJ1-1,NA,NA,CASSLSGDGTEAFF,TGCGCCAGCAGCTTGAGTGGGGATGGCACTGAAGCTTTCTTT
TRBV6-5,TRBJ1-1,NA,few,CASSLQGYTEAFF,TGTGCCAGCAGTTTGCAGGGATACACTGAAGCTTTCTTT
TRBV6-5,TRBJ1-2,NA,few,CASSYVDTYYGYTF,TGTGCCAGCAGTTACGTGGACACCTACTATGGCTACACCTTC
TRBV7-9,TRBJ2-1,NA,NA,CASSPSYNEQFF,TGTGCCAGCAGCCCCTCCTACAATGAGCAGTTCTTC